This T cell receptor beta chain appears in the sequencing data of a study of T cells after yellow fever vaccination. V was pared by 4 bases and J by 0 bases, with 7 bases between. CDR3 length: 14 residues. Germline values: CDR1 SGHVS, CDR2 FQNEAQ. Generation of TCR cDNA used 5'RACE template switching (which added a universal primer site and UMIs). MiXCR, run by TCRdb on the 5' RACE reads, gives a single entry per CDR3 protein. The sample has approximately 510,000 distinct CDR3 sequences, around a fifth seen once. This clonotype was seen more than once but under ten times. The sequence was obtained from a man aged 18 to 30 who received the YFV17D yellow fever vaccine. The chain employs TRBV7-8 and TRBJ1-5; D is unclear. Sequenced here: PBMCs, sampled 21 days after the first yellow fever vaccination. The CDR3 nucleotides read TGTGCCAGCAGCTCGGAACTTAGCAATCAGCCCCAGCATTTT. This translates into CASSSELSNQPQHF.